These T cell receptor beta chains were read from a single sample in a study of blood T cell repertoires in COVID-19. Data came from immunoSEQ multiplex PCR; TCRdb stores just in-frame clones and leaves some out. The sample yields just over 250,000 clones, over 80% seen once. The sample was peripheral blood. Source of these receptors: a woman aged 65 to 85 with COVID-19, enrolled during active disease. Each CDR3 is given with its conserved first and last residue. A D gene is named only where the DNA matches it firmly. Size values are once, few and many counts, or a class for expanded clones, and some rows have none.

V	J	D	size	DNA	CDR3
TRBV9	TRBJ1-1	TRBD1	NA	TGTGCCAGCAGCGTAGGCCAGGGGGCGCTGAACACTGAAGCTTTCTTT	CASSVGQGALNTEAFF
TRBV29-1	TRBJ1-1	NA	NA	TGCAGCGGTGCTTTTAGTCTAGACACTGAAGCTTTCTTT	CSGAFSLDTEAFF
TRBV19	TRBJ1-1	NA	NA	TGTGCCAGTAGTGGTCTGTCGGAGGCCACTGAAGCTTTCTTT	CASSGLSEATEAFF
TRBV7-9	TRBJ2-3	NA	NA	TGTGCCAGCAGCCGTGGTAGTGGAGGGGGCCCAGATACGCAGTATTTT	CASSRGSGGGPDTQYF
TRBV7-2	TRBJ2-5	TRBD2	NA	TGTGCCAGCAGCTCACTAGCGGGGTCCCTGGAGACCCAGTACTTC	CASSSLAGSLETQYF
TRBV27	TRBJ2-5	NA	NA	TGTGCCAGCAGTTTACGAGGGGGACGGACCCAGTACTTC	CASSLRGGRTQYF
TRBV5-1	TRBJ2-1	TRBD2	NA	TGCGCCAGCAGAAACCCTGGCGGGGGCTACAATGAGCAGTTCTTC	CASRNPGGGYNEQFF
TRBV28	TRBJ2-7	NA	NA	TGTGCCAGCAGTCGACAGGAGAGCACCTACGAGCAGTACTTC	CASSRQESTYEQYF
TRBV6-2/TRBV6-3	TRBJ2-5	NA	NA	TGTGCCAGCAGTCTGGTAAGGGGCATGGAGACCCAGTACTTC	CASSLVRGMETQYF
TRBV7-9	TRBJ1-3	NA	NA	TGTGCCAGCAGCTTAGCGTTGAGCTCTGGAAACACCATATATTTT	CASSLALSSGNTIYF
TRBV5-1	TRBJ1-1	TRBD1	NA	TGCGCCAGCAGCATAGGACAGGGATATACTGAAGCTTTCTTT	CASSIGQGYTEAFF
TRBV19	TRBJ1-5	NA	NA	TGTGCCAGTAAAACCCCAGGGAGCAATCAGCCCCAGCATTTT	CASKTPGSNQPQHF
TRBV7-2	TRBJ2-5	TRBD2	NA	TGTGCCAGCAGCTTATTTGGGAGGGAAGAGACCCAGTACTTC	CASSLFGREETQYF
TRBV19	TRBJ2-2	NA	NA	TGTGCCAGTAGTATAGACAGGGTCACCGGGGAGCTGTTTTTT	CASSIDRVTGELFF
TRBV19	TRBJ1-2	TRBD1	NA	TGTGCCAGTAGTAAAGCAGAGACAGGGAGAGGCTACACCTTC	CASSKAETGRGYTF
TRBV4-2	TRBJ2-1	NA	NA	TGTGCCAGCAGCCAAGATCCCAGCGGAGCCCCGGGTAATGAGCAGTTCTTC	CASSQDPSGAPGNEQFF
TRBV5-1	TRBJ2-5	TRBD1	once	TGCGCCAGCAGCCCCGGGACAGGGGGAGAGACCCAGTACTTC	CASSPGTGGETQYF
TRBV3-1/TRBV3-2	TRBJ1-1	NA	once	TGTGCCAGCAGCCAAACCGGGAAGGGAGCTTTCTTT	CASSQTGKGAFF
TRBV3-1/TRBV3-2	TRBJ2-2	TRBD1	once	TGTGCCAGCAGCCAGGACAGGGCGAACACCGGGGAGCTGTTTTTT	CASSQDRANTGELFF
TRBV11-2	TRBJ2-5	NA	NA	TGTGCCAGCAGCTTAGGGCCAAAACAGGGGACCCAGTACTTC	CASSLGPKQGTQYF
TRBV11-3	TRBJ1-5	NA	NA	TGTGCCAGCAGCTTAGCCCCCTTTCAGCCCCAGCATTTT	CASSLAPFQPQHF
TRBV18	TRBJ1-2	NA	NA	TGTGCCAGCTCACTGTCGACAGGAGAGCACTATGGCTACACCTTC	CASSLSTGEHYGYTF
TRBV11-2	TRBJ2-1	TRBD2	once	TGTGCCAGCAGCTTAGCTAGCGGGTGGGGTGAGCAGTTCTTC	CASSLASGWGEQFF
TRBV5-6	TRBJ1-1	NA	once	TGTGCCAGCAGCTTTAGTCAGAACACTGAAGCTTTCTTT	CASSFSQNTEAFF
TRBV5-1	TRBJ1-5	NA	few	TGCGCCAGCAGCTTGGGTCAGAGCAATCAGCCCCAGCATTTT	CASSLGQSNQPQHF
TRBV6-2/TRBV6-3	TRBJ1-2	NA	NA	TGTGCCAGCAGTTACCCCGTTACTAACTATGGCTACACCTTC	CASSYPVTNYGYTF
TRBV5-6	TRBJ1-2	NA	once	TGTGCCAGCAGCTTCCCACGCAGGGAGGAGGGTGGCTACACCTTC	CASSFPRREEGGYTF
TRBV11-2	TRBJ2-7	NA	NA	TGTGCCAGCAGCTTAGGCGGAATCCTCTCCTACGAGCAGTACTTC	CASSLGGILSYEQYF
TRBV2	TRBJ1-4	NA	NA	TGTGCCAGCAATCGAGGTCAGCGTTTTAATGAAAAACTGTTTTTT	CASNRGQRFNEKLFF
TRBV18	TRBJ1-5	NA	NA	TGTGCCAGCTCACCAGAGGGAGATCAGCCCCAGCATTTT	CASSPEGDQPQHF
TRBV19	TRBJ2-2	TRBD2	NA	TGTGCCAGTAGTTCTCGTCGGACTAGCGGGAGGACTACCGGGGAGCTGTTTTTT	CASSSRRTSGRTTGELFF
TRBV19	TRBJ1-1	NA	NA	TGTGCCAGTAGTATTCGGGTGACCTTGAACACTGAAGCTTTCTTT	CASSIRVTLNTEAFF
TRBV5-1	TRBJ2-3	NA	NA	TGCGCCAGCAGCTTAACGGGAGTACGATCGGCTACGCAGTATTTT	CASSLTGVRSATQYF
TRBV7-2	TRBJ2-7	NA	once	TGTGCCAGCAGCTTAGGTGGAGCGAGCTCCTACGAGCAGTACTTC	CASSLGGASSYEQYF
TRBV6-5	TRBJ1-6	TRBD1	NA	TGTGCCAGCAGCGGGACAGGGAATAATAATTCACCCCTCCACTTT	CASSGTGNNNSPLHF
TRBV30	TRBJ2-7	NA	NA	TGTGCCTGGCTTCCGGGACTTGTCTCCTACGAGCAGTACTTC	CAWLPGLVSYEQYF
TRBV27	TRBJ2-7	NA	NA	TGTGCCACCAATAAGATGAGGGGAGGCGAGCAGTACTTC	CATNKMRGGEQYF
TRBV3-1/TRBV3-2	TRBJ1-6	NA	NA	TGTGCCAGCAGCCAATTACCGGGTGCTTGGTCACCCCTCCACTTT	CASSQLPGAWSPLHF
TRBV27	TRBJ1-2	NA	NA	TGTGCCAGCAGTTTCGGCCCTGGCGGTGGCTACACCTTC	CASSFGPGGGYTF
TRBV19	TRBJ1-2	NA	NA	TGTGCCAGTAGTAGGACAGTTTCTAACTATGGCTACACCTTC	CASSRTVSNYGYTF
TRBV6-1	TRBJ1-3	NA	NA	TGTGCCAGCAGTGACAGGGATGACTCTGGAAACACCATATATTTT	CASSDRDDSGNTIYF
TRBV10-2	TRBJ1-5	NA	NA	TGCGCCACCCGAACAGGGAGCAATCAGCCCCAGCATTTT	CATRTGSNQPQHF